A selection of T cell receptor beta chains follows, all from one sample in a study of T cells in Graves' hyperthyroidism and ophthalmopathy. A single record per CDR3 protein comes from TCRdb applying MiXCR to the multiplex PCR reads. Of about 320,000 distinct CDR3 sequences detected, approximately 15% appear once; the ten largest clones hold roughly 33%. The sequenced material came from blood. The receptors come from a man aged 25-45 years with Graves' hyperthyroidism. Both conserved end residues are part of each CDR3.

>TRBJ2-1|TRBV11-2
CASSLEGIFYNEQFF
>TRBJ2-1|TRBV28
CASSLELAGGYNEQFF
>TRBJ1-1|TRBV3-1
CASSQEAGRLTEAFF
>TRBJ2-2|TRBV18
CASSPPGDRASGELFF
>TRBJ1-5|TRBV6-1
CASSEGGGPWPQHF
>TRBJ1-1|TRBV28
CASKGWALNTEAFF
>TRBJ1-4|TRBV5-1
CASSQEGQENEKLFF
>TRBJ2-3|TRBV30
CAWSTPSTSARTDTQYF
>TRBJ2-5|TRBV6-1
CASNPSGNLGTQYF
>TRBJ1-2|TRBV7-9
CASSQQAAGGYTF
>TRBJ2-3|TRBV18
CASSPPMGADTQYF
>TRBJ2-7|TRBV12-3/TRBV12-4
CASTRTGGTYEQYF
>TRBJ2-1|TRBV29-1
CSVEGRSNEQFF